A single sample gave rise to the 15 T cell receptor beta chains below, sequenced in a study of T cells in pancreatic ductal adenocarcinoma. Only in-frame clones appear in the TCRdb table, and some are missing; sequencing was by immunoSEQ multiplex PCR. The sample lists almost 5,500 clones, about 70% occurring once. Selected pancreatic ductal adenocarcinoma patients had undergone surgery without neoadjuvant therapy. The sample taken for sequencing was pancreatic tumor tissue. Source of these receptors: a human donor with pancreatic ductal adenocarcinoma.

J is TRBJ2-3 and V is TRBV6-1; 7 bases fit TRBD2. This CDR3 is built from 15 residues. In germline, CDR1 is MNHNS, CDR2 SASEGT. V was clipped by 6 bases and J by 6 bases; unmatched bases: 12. This CDR3 reads CASRGQAGSMDTQYF. The CDR3, as DNA: TGTGCCAGCAGGGGCCAAGCGGGGAGCATGGATACGCAGTATTTT.

The sample holds a few counts of this clone. Other DNA sequences from this sample encode an identical CDR3 as well. V and J are TRBV18 and TRBJ2-2; 7 nucleotides agree with TRBD1. CDR3 length: 17 amino acids. CDR1 and CDR2 from the germline V gene are KGHSH and LQKENI. The trim removed 3 bases at V and 0 bases at J, leaving 7 bases unmatched. Here the CDR3 reads CASSPLQGRANTGELFF. The CDR3 DNA reads as TGTGCCAGCTCACCGTTACAGGGGCGAGCGAACACCGGGGAGCTGTTTTTT.

The J gene is TRBJ2-1, the V gene TRBV7-8, with 10 bases matching TRBD1. J was trimmed by 2 bases and V by 5 bases; bases with no gene match: 6. Germline V gene sequence: CDR1 SGHVS, CDR2 FQNEAQ. The CDR3 is 16 residues long. Here the CDR3 DNA reads TGTGCCAGCAGCCCTCGGGGGACAGGGGCCTACAATGAGCAGTTCTTC. Residues: CASSPRGTGAYNEQFF. The full variable domain, with the rest looked up from reference TRBV7-8 and TRBJ2-1, is GAGVSQSPRYKVAKRGQDVALRCDPISGHVSLFWYQQALGQGPEFLTYFQNEAQLDKSGLPSDRFFAERPEGSVSTLKIQRTQQEDSAVYLCASSPRGTGAYNEQFFGPGTRLTVL.

CDR3 bases: TGTGCCTGGAGTGTGAGGGCAGGGGTGAGAAGCAATCAGCCCCAGCATTTT. Protein sequence: CAWSVRAGVRSNQPQHF. The chain joins TRBV30 to TRBJ1-5; a weak D match, TRBD1 (6 bases). Looked up from germline, CDR1 is GTSNPN and CDR2 is SVGIG (reference sequence). The germline V and J ends were trimmed by 0 bases and 1 base, with 16 bases remaining between them. The CDR3 loop spans 17 amino acids.

This clone was recorded only once. This chain joins TRBV29-1 and TRBJ1-2; 7 bases map to TRBD1. V was pared by 5 bases and J by 6 bases, with 3 bases of the junction left unmatched. Germline V gene data show CDR1 as SQVTM and CDR2 as ANQGSEA. The CDR3 totals 11 residues. CDR3 protein: CSVRGGNGYTF. In nucleotides, the CDR3 is TGCAGCGTTCGAGGGGGCAATGGCTACACCTTC.

This clone was detected only a few times. The rearrangement uses TRBV5-8 and TRBJ2-1, with D hard to call. CDR1 is SGHTS, CDR2 YDEGEE, per germline. V shed 4 bases and J shed 15 bases, with 17 bases lying between them. The CDR3 has 12 amino acids. CDR3 sequence reads: CASSVDSNVRFF. CDR3 coding DNA: TGTGCCAGCAGCGTAGACTCTAACGTTAGGTTCTTC.

The chain links TRBV6-1 to TRBJ2-3; D may be TRBD2 (6 bases). The CDR3 consists of 15 residues. Trimming removed 3 bases at V and 2 bases at J, with 12 bases between. Germline V gives CDR1 MNHNS, CDR2 SASEGT. DNA of the CDR3: TGTGCCAGCAGTGACGCCTCTAGCGTCACAGATACGCAGTATTTT. Amino acids: CASSDASSVTDTQYF.

This clone was seen a single time. This chain joins TRBV15 and TRBJ1-2, with TRBD1 identical over 8 bases. The V gene end was trimmed by 3 bases and the J gene end by 7 bases; junction bases not matched to a gene: 4. The CDR3 has 13 amino acids. Germline lookup yields CDR1 LNHNV and CDR2 YYDKDF (reference sequence). As DNA, the CDR3 is TGTGCCACCAGCAGGGACAGGGCTTTTGGCTACACCTTC. It translates to CATSRDRAFGYTF.

This clone was observed a few times. This chain uses TRBV9 with TRBJ2-1, with D unresolved. This CDR3 comprises 13 residues. Germline V gene lookup returns CDR1 SGDLS and CDR2 YYNGEE. V shed 4 bases and J shed 10 bases, with 15 bases lying between them. In nucleotides, the CDR3 is TGTGCCAGCAGCCCCCTTGTTGGCACCGAGCAGTTCTTC. Translating gives CASSPLVGTEQFF.

The rearrangement uses TRBV2 and TRBJ1-1; 9 nucleotides align to TRBD1. The ends lost 6 bases at V and 8 bases at J; junction bases unmatched: 13. The V gene's germline CDR1 is SNHLY and CDR2 FYNNEI. CDR3 length: 15 amino acids. CDR3 residues: CASRIRVGQGKEAFF. The CDR3 region has the DNA TGTGCCAGCAGAATAAGAGTAGGACAGGGGAAGGAAGCTTTCTTT.

The V and J genes are TRBV5-4 and TRBJ2-7; D is possibly TRBD1 (6 bases). The CDR3 extends over 14 amino acids. The V end was cut by 1 base, the J end by 6 bases, with 14 bases between. Germline V gene data show CDR1 as SGHNT and CDR2 as YYREEE (reference sequence). The CDR3 DNA reads TGTGCCAGCAGCTTGCGGTCCAGGGGTGGCGAGCAGTACTTC. It yields the protein CASSLRSRGGEQYF.

V is TRBV6-6 and J is TRBJ1-5; D remains unclear. The germline V and J ends were trimmed by 6 bases and 0 bases, with 12 bases remaining between them. The germline V gene encodes CDR1 MNHNY and CDR2 SVGAGI (reference sequence). The CDR3 extends over 15 amino acids. CDR3 sequence (DNA): TGTGCCAGCAGATCCGGAGGTTATAGCAATCAGCCCCAGCATTTT. As protein: CASRSGGYSNQPQHF.

The chain combines TRBV9 with TRBJ2-1; 7 bases are shared with TRBD1. Trimming at V came to 3 bases and at J to 6 bases, leaving 3 bases not matched to a gene. This CDR3 has 13 amino acids. CDR1 is SGDLS and CDR2 is YYNGEE in the germline V gene. CDR3 DNA: TGTGCCAGCAGCGAACAGGGGATCAATGAGCAGTTCTTC. Amino acids: CASSEQGINEQFF.

This clone was seen just once. The V call is TRBV13, the J call TRBJ1-3, with D tentatively TRBD1 (6 bases). This CDR3 is 17 amino acids long. V lost 6 bases and J lost 2, with 20 bases in between. From germline, CDR1 is PRHDT and CDR2 FYEKMQ (reference sequence). For the CDR3, the DNA is TGTGCCAGCAGGCCTACTTACAGGGTTGATGCTGGAAACACCATATATTTT. Its protein is CASRPTYRVDAGNTIYF.

The chain is built from TRBV7-6 and TRBJ2-7, with D perhaps TRBD2 (5 bases). The CDR3 sequence is 13 residues long. Germline assignment: CDR1 SGHVS and CDR2 FNYEAQ. V lost 5 bases to trimming and J lost 3 bases, with 11 bases between them. The CDR3 sequence is CASSRTDVYEQYF. CDR3 nucleotides: TGTGCCAGCAGCCGGACTGATGTCTACGAGCAGTACTTC.